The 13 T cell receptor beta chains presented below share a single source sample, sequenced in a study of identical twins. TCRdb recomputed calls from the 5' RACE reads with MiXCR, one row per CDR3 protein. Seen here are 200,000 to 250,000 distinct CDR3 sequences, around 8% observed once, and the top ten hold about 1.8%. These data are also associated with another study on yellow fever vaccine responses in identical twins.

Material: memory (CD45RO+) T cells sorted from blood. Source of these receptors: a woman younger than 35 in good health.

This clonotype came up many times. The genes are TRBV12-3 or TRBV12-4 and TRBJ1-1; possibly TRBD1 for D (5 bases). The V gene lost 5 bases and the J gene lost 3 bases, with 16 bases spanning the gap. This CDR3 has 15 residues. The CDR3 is CASSPGTVAHTEAFF. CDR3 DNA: TGTGCCAGCAGTCCTGGGACGGTAGCGCACACTGAAGCTTTCTTT.

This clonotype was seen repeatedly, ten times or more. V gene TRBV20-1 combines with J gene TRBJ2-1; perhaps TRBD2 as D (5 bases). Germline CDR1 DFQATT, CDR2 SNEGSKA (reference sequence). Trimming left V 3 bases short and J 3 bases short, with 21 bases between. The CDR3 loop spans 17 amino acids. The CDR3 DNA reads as TGCAGTGCTAGTAAGCGGCCTTTGGCGGTAGGCTACAATGAGCAGTTCTTC. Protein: CSASKRPLAVGYNEQFF.

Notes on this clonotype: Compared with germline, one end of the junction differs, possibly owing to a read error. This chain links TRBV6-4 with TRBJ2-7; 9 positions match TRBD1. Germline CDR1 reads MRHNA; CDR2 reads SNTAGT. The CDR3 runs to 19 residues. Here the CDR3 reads CTSSLSITPGQGLSYEQYF. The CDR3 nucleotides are TGTACCAGCAGTTTATCCATTACCCCGGGACAGGGATTGTCCTACGAGCAGTACTTC.

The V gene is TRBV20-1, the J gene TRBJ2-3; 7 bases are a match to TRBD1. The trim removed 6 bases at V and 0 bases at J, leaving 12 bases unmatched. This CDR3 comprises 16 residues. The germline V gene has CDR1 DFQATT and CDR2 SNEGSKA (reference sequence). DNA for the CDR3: TGCAGTGCCCGACTACCGGACAGGCCGAGCACAGATACGCAGTATTTT. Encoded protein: CSARLPDRPSTDTQYF.

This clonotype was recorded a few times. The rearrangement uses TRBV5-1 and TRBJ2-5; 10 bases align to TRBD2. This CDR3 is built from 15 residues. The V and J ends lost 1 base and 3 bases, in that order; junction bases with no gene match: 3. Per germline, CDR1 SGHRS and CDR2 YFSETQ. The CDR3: CASSLTLAGEETQYF. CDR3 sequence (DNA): TGCGCCAGCAGCTTGACTCTAGCGGGAGAAGAGACCCAGTACTTC.

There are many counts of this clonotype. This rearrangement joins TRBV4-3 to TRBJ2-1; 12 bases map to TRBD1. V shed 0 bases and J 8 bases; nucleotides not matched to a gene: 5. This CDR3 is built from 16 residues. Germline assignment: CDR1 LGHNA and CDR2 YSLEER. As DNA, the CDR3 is TGCGCCAGCAGCCAAGAGTGGGGACAGGGGGCAGATGAGCAGTTCTTC. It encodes CASSQEWGQGADEQFF.

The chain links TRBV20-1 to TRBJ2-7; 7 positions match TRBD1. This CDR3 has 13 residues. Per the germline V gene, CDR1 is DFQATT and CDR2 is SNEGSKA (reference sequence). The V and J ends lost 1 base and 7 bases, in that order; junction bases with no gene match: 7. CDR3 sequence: CSARAQGEWEQYF. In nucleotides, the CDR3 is TGCAGTGCTAGAGCCCAGGGGGAATGGGAGCAGTACTTC.

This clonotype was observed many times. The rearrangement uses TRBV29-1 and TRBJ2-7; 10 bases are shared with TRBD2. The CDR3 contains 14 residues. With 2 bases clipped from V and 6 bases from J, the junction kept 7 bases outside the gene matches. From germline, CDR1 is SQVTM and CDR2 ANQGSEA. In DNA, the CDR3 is TGCAGCGTTGAAATGCTAGCGGGAGAATCCGAGCAGTACTTC. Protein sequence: CSVEMLAGESEQYF.

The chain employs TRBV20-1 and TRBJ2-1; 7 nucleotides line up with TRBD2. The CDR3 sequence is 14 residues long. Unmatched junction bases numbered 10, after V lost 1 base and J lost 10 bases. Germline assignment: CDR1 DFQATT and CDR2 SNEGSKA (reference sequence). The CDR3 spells CSARGGGRGREQFF. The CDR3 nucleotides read TGCAGTGCTAGAGGGGGCGGGAGAGGGCGAGAGCAGTTCTTC.

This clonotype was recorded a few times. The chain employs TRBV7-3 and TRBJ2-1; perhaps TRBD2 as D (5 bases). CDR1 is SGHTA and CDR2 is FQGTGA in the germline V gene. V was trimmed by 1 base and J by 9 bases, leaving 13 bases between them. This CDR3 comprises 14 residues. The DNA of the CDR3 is TGTGCCAGCAGCTTAAAGCCGCTAGCTGGTGAGCAGTTCTTC. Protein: CASSLKPLAGEQFF. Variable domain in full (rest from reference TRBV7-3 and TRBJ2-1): GAGVSQTPSNKVTEKGKYVELRCDPISGHTALYWYRQSLGQGPEFLIYFQGTGAADDSGLPNDRFFAVRPEGSVSTLKIQRTERGDSAVYLCASSLKPLAGEQFFGPGTRLTVL.

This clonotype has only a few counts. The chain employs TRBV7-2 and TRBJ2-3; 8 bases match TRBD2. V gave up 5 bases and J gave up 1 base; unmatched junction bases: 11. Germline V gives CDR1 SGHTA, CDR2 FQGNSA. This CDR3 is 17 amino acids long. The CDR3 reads CASSRRGPGGGTDTQYF. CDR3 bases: TGTGCCAGCAGCCGTAGGGGACCGGGAGGGGGCACAGATACGCAGTATTTT. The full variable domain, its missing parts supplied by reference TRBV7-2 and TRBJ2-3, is GAGVSQSPSNKVTEKGKDVELRCDPISGHTALYWYRQSLGQGLEFLIYFQGNSAPDKSGLPSDRFSAERTGGSVSTLTIQRTQQEDSAVYLCASSRRGPGGGTDTQYFGPGTRLTVL.

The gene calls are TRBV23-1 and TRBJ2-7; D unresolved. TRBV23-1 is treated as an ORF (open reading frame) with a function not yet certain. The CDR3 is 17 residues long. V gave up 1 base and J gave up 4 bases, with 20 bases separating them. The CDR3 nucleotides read TGCGCCAGCAGTCAATTTACACCGGGTTCCCCACCTTACGAGCAGTACTTC. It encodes CASSQFTPGSPPYEQYF.

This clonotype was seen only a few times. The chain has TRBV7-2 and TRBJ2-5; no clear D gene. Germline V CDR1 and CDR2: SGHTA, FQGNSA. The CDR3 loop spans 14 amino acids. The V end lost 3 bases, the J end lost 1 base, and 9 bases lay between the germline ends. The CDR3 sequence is CASSLGLLQETQYF. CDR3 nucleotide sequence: TGTGCCAGCAGCTTGGGCCTCCTCCAAGAGACCCAGTACTTC.